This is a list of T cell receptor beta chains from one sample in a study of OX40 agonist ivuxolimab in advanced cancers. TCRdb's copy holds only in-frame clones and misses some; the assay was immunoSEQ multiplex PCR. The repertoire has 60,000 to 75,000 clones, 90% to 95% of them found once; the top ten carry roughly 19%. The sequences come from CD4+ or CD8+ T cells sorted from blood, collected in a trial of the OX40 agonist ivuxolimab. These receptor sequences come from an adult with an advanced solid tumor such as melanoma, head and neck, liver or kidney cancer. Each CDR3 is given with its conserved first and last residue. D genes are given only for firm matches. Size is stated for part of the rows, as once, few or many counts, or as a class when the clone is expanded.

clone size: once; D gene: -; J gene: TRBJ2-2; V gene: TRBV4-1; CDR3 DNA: TGCGCCAGCAGCTTCGGGGACCCCGGGGAGCTGTTTTTT; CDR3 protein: CASSFGDPGELFF
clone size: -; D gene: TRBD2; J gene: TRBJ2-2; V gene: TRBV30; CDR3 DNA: TGTGCCTTCCTCGATGGGACACCCGGGACTAGCGGGGTGAACACCGGGGAGCTGTTTTTT; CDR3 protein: CAFLDGTPGTSGVNTGELFF
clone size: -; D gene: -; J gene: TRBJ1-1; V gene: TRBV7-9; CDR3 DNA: TGTGCCAGCAGTCTATTTAGGCCGACCGTCCGCGACAGGGAAGCTTTCTTT; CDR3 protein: CASSLFRPTVRDREAFF
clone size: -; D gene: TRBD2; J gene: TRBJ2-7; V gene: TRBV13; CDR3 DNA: TGTGCCAGCAGCTTAGCTAGCGGGGGGCCATCGTACTACGAGCAGTACTTC; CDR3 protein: CASSLASGGPSYYEQYF
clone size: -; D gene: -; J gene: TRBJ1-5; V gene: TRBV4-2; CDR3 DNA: TGTGCCAGCAGCCAGGGGGACGACAGCAATCAGCCCCAGCATTTT; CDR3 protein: CASSQGDDSNQPQHF
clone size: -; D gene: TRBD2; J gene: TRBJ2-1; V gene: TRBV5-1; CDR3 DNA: TGCGCCAGCAGCCGCGCCCCGGGACTAGCGGGAATGCATGAGCAGTTCTTC; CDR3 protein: CASSRAPGLAGMHEQFF
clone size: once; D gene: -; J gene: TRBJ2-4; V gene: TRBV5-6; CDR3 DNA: TGTGCCAGCAGCTCGGCCAAAAACATTCAGTACTTC; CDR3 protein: CASSSAKNIQYF
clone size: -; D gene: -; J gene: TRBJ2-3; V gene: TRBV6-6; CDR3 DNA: TGTGCCAGCAGTCCCGAGGGGGAGGCCGGAGATACGCAGTATTTT; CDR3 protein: CASSPEGEAGDTQYF
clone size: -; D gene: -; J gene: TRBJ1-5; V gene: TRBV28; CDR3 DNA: TGTGCCAGCAGTACCCGGACGGAATATAGCAATCAGCCCCAGCATTTT; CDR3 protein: CASSTRTEYSNQPQHF
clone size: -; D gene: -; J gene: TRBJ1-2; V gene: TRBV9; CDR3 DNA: TGTGCCAGCAGCGTAGCCGCAGGGAGGTATGGCTACACCTTC; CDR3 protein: CASSVAAGRYGYTF
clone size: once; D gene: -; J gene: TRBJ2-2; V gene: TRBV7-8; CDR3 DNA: TGTGCCAGCAGCTGGCGACAGGATAGGCTTTTTCCCGGGGAGCTGTTTTTT; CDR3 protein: CASSWRQDRLFPGELFF
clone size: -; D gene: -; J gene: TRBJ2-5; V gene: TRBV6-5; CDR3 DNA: TGTGCCAGCAGTTACTCGTCAGGTGGCGGGGAGACCCAGTACTTC; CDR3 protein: CASSYSSGGGETQYF
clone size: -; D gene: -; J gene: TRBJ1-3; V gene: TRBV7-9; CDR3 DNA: TGTGCCAGCACTGGGAGCTCTGGAAACACCATATATTTT; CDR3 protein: CASTGSSGNTIYF
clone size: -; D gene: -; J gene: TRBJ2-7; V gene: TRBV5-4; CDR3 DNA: TGTGCCAGCAGCTTAAGGGGGAGGGCCTACGAGCAGTACTTC; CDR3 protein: CASSLRGRAYEQYF
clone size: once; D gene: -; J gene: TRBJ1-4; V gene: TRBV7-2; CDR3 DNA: TGTGCCAGCAGCTTAGGGGGAACCACAACTAATGAAAAACTGTTTTTT; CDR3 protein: CASSLGGTTTNEKLFF
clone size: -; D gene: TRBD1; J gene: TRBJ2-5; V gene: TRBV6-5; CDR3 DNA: TGTGCCAGCAGTTACGTAAGGGGGCGGGAGACCCAGTACTTC; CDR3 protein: CASSYVRGRETQYF
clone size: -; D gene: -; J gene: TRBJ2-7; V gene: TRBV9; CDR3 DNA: TGTGCCAGCAGCGGGGGGGCGGAAGAGCAGTACTTC; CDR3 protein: CASSGGAEEQYF
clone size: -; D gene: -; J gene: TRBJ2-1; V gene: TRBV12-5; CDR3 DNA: TGTGCTAGTGGTTTGGGGAGCGGTTCCTCCTACAATGAGCAGTTCTTC; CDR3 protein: CASGLGSGSSYNEQFF
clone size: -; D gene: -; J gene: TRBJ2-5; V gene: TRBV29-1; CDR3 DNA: TGCAGCGTTTTCTTCACATATCAAGAGACCCAGTACTTC; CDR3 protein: CSVFFTYQETQYF
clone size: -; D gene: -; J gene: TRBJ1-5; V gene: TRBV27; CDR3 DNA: TGTGCCAGCAGTGCCTCCACAGGCTACAATCAGCCCCAGCATTTT; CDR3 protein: CASSASTGYNQPQHF
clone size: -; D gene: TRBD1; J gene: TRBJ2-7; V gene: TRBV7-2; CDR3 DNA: TGTGCCAGCAGCCCCATTTCCGGGACAGCGGCCTACGAGCAGTACTTC; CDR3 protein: CASSPISGTAAYEQYF
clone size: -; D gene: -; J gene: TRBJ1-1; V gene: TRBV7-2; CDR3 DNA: TGTGCCAGCAATAGGGATGGAAATTTGAACACTGAAGCTTTCTTT; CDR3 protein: CASNRDGNLNTEAFF
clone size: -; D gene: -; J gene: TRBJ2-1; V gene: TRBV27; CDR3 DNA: TGTGCCAGCAGTTTAGGCGATCGGGTTGAGCAGTTCTTC; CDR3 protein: CASSLGDRVEQFF
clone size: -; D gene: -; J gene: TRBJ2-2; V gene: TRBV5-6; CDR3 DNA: TGTGCCAGCAGCCACGGCCTAGGGACCGGGGAGCTGTTTTTT; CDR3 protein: CASSHGLGTGELFF
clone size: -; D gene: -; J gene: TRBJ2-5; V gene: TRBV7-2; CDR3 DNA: TGTGCCAGCAGCCTTGTACTAGCTATGGAGACCCAGTACTTC; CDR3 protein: CASSLVLAMETQYF
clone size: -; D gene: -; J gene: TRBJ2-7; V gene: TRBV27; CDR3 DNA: TGTGCCAGCAGTTTTACAGGGATGGAGCAGTACTTC; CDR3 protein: CASSFTGMEQYF
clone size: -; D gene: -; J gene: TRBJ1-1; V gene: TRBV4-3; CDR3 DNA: TGCGCCAGCAGCCAAGGACCTCTCGCATCGGCAGGGAACACTGAAGCTTTCTTT; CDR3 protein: CASSQGPLASAGNTEAFF
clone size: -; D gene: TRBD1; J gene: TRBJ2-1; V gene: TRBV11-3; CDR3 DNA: TGTGCCAGCAGCGTTGCTACGGGACAGCGGTCCTACAATGAGCAGTTCTTC; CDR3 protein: CASSVATGQRSYNEQFF
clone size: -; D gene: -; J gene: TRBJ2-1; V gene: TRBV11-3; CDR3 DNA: TGTGCCAGCAGCCCCCAGGTGGTGCAGTTCTTC; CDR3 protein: CASSPQVVQFF
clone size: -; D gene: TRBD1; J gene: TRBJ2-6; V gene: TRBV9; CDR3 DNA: TGTGCCAGCAGCGAGGGGACAGCTTTGACCCTTACCTCTGGTGCCAACGTCCTGACTTTC; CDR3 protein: CASSEGTALTLTSGANVLTF
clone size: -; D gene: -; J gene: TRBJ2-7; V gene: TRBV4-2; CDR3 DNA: TGTGCCAGCAGCCAAGATTCGTCCTCAGGGGCAGGCGAGCAGTACTTC; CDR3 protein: CASSQDSSSGAGEQYF
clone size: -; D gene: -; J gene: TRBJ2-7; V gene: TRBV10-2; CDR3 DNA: TGCGCCAGCAGATCCCCGGGGACGCAAACCGAGCAGTACTTC; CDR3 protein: CASRSPGTQTEQYF
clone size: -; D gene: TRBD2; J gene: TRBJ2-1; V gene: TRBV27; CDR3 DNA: TGTGCCAGCAGTCCATTTAGCGGGAGCTCCTACAATGAGCAGTTCTTC; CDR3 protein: CASSPFSGSSYNEQFF
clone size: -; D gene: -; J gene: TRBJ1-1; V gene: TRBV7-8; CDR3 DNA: TGTGCCAGCAGCTTCTGGATAGGCTCTGAAGCTTTCTTT; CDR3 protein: CASSFWIGSEAFF
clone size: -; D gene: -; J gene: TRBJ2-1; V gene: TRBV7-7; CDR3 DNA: TGTGCTAGCAGCTCCATCCCGGGGGCCCGGGCCGCCTACAATGAGCAGTTCTTC; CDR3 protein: CASSSIPGARAAYNEQFF
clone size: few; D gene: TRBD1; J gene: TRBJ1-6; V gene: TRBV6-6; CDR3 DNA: TGTGCCAGCAGTTCCATGCCGGGACAGCGTAATTCACCCCTCCACTTT; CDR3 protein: CASSSMPGQRNSPLHF
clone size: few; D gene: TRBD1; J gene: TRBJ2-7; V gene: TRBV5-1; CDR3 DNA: TGCGCCAGCAGCTTAAGGGACAGGGCGCATGAGCAGTACTTC; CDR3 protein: CASSLRDRAHEQYF